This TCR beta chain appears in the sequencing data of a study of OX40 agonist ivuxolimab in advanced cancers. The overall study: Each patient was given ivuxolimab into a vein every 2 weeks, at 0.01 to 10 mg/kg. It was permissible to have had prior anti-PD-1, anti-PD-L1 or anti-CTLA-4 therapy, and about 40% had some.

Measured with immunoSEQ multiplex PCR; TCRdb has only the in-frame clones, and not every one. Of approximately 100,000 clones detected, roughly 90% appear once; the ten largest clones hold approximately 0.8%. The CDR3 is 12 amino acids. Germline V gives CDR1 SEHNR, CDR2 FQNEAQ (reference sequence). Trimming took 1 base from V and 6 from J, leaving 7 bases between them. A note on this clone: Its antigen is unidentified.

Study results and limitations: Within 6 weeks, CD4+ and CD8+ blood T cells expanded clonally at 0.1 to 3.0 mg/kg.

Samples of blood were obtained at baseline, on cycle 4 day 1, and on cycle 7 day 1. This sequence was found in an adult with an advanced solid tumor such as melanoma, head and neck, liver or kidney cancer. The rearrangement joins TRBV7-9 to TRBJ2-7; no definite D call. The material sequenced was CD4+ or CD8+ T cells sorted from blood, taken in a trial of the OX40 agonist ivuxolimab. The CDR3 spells CASSLVSVEQYF. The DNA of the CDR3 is TGTGCCAGCAGCTTAGTTTCGGTCGAGCAGTACTTC.